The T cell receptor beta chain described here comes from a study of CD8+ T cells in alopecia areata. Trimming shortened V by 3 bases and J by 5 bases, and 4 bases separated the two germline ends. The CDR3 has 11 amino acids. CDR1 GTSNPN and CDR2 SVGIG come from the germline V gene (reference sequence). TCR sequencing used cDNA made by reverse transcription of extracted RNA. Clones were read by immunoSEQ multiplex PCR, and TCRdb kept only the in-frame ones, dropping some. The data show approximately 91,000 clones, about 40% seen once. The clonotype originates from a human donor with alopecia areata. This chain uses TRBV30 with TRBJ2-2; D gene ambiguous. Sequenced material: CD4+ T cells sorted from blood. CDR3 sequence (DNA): TGTGCCTGGAGGGGGACCGGGGAGCTGTTTTTT. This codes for CAWRGTGELFF.